This T cell receptor (beta chain) was found in a study of vaccination and CD4 T cells after COVID-19 (dated by TCRdb to between 2021 and 2024). Regarding the research as a whole: Convalescent patients had a positive SARS-CoV-2 result on nasal swab PCR, and of these patients, fewer than ten had mild disease and one had severe disease. Post-vaccine blood samples were collected a median of about 72 days after the second vaccine dose, ranging from 14 to 241 days. The convalescent cohort included six males and four females, with two Hispanic individuals, seven Caucasians, two Asians and one multiracial person. In more than eight COVID-19 convalescent patients and a handful of infection-naive healthy vaccine recipients, researchers compared the spike-specific CD4+ TCR repertoire from before mRNA vaccination with the repertoire from after. Participants received two doses of either the Pfizer-BioNTech BNT162b2 vaccine (n=8) or the Moderna mRNA-1273 vaccine (n=2). Three convalescent patients gave samples both early after vaccination (day 14) and late after vaccination (days 161 to 241). Post-COVID blood samples were collected from convalescent patients a median of around 100 days after diagnosis, with a range of roughly 30 to 161 days.

This clonotype was counted a few times. No cognate antigen has been identified for it. Base qualities are not recorded, but no much larger clone differs from it by a single base. Study-wide findings and limitations: Of the vaccine-specific clones in convalescent patients, 304 of 307, or nearly all, reacted only to SARS-CoV-2 spike and did not cross-react with common cold coronaviruses. In convalescent patients, a median around 83% of post-vaccine SARS-CoV-2-reactive clones were detected only after vaccination, and vaccine-specific priming was suggested by this finding. The study included relatively few convalescent patients and did not analyze early timepoints after natural infection. Although the median number of SARS-CoV-2-reactive clonotypes went up from roughly 22 after infection to around 40 after vaccination, the increase was not significant.

Based on the germline V gene, the CDR1 and CDR2 sequences are MNHEY and SVGAGI. V drops 4 bases and J drops 2 bases, leaving 6 bases in between. The CDR3 numbers 13 residues from cysteine through phenylalanine. The retained sequence is limited to the CDR3, 39 bases, with the frame set at the first base. The library was prepared using PCR. TCRdb records Illumina iSeq 100 as the sequencer. The authors' pipeline ran thus. Non-productive sequences were removed, and CDR3s that did not start with C, did not end with F or W, or were shorter than 7 amino acids were discarded. Similarity between CDR3 sequences was evaluated in R version 3.6.1 using Levenshtein distances (stringdist) and unrooted phylogenetic trees (ape). TCRdb took the public reads, trimmed them with fastp at Q25, ran MiXCR for clone calling and kept in-frame beta chains. Entries are consolidated by CDR3 protein sequence, retaining the most common genes and DNA. The V and J calls shown here were made by TCRdb, not taken from the authors' results. Across this sample there are 35,000 to 45,000 distinct CDR3 sequences, with more than 35% seen only once. Jointly, the top ten make up approximately 5% of the sample.

Sample time point, as interpreted from the label and publication: late sampling 161 to 241 days after vaccination in a few convalescent patients. The positive SARS-CoV-2 PCR tests of the convalescent patients were dated from March to December 2020, before the Alpha, Beta and Delta variants emerged in the United States. PBMCs were separated from whole blood using Ficoll-Paque Plus gradient centrifugation and then either used fresh or cryopreserved at -140C. The TCR originated in a human donor who had recovered from COVID-19. The source was CD4+ T cells from blood, collected about 7 months after SARS-CoV-2 vaccination. The chain joins TRBV6-5 to TRBJ1-5; too little of a D gene remains to name it. Here is the DNA: TGTGCCAGCAGTTGGGAAGGCAATCAGCCCCAGCATTTT. The encoded protein is CASSWEGNQPQHF.